This entry lists 14 T cell receptor beta chains sequenced from one sample in a study of cytomegalovirus exposure and HLA in healthy donors. The PCR contained 60 Vbeta and 13 Jbeta primers. Using immunoSEQ multiplex PCR, the repertoire was profiled, and TCRdb retains in-frame clones only, with some absent. The sample carries 150,000 to 200,000 clones, roughly 80% recorded once. The sequenced sample consisted of PBMCs. The receptors were gathered from a male donor in good health and CMV-seronegative.

This clone came up once. The same CDR3 can be traced to other DNA sequences in this sample. The chain recombines TRBV4-3 with TRBJ2-7, with 8 bases matching TRBD1. The germline V gene encodes CDR1 LGHNA and CDR2 YSLEER. The CDR3 totals 16 residues. After removal of 0 bases from V and 2 bases from J, the junction contained 6 bases not matched to a gene. CDR3 sequence (DNA): TGCGCCAGCAGCCAAGATGGAGGGACAGGAGCCTACGAGCAGTACTTC. Translation gives CASSQDGGTGAYEQYF.

The V call is TRBV28, the J call TRBJ2-5; 8 positions agree with TRBD1. CDR1 MDHEN and CDR2 SYDVKM come from the germline V gene. Trimming at V came to 4 bases and at J to 4 bases, leaving 2 bases not matched to a gene. This CDR3 has 13 residues. The CDR3 loop is CASSSTGGETQYF. CDR3 nucleotides: TGTGCCAGCAGTTCAACAGGGGGAGAGACCCAGTACTTC.

V gene TRBV19 combines with J gene TRBJ1-3; D may be TRBD1 (6 bases). Trimming took 3 bases from V and 0 from J, leaving 9 bases between them. The CDR3 is made up of 15 amino acids. The germline CDR1 and CDR2 sequences are LNHDA and SQIVND (reference sequence). This chain's CDR3 is CASSMGAISGNTIYF. CDR3 coding DNA: TGTGCCAGTAGTATGGGGGCCATCTCTGGAAACACCATATATTTT.

The chain uses TRBV29-1 and TRBJ2-3; 7 bases agree with TRBD1. Per the germline V gene, CDR1 is SQVTM and CDR2 is ANQGSEA. V lost 0 bases to trimming and J lost 0 bases; unmatched junction nucleotides: 6. The CDR3 contains 16 residues. DNA for the CDR3: TGCAGCGTTGAAGAGTGGACAGGATCTAGCACAGATACGCAGTATTTT. Its protein product is CSVEEWTGSSTDTQYF.

The CDR3 is CASSPGGGPTDTQYF. Here the CDR3 DNA reads TGTGCCAGCAGCCCCGGGGGGGGGCCGACAGATACGCAGTATTTT. The rearrangement links TRBV11-3 to TRBJ2-3, with 8 bases that match TRBD2. J gave up 3 bases and V 5 bases, and 7 bases lay outside the gene matches. The CDR3 has 15 amino acids. The germline V gene encodes CDR1 SGHNT and CDR2 YENEEA.

This clone came up once. The rearrangement uses TRBV6-5 and TRBJ2-7; 7 bases line up with TRBD2. Germline V gene sequence: CDR1 MNHEY, CDR2 SVGAGI. This CDR3 contains 14 residues. V gave up 4 bases and J gave up 6 bases; unmatched junction bases: 9. The CDR3 is CASSWGRAEPEQYF. CDR3 nucleotide sequence: TGTGCCAGCAGTTGGGGGAGGGCAGAGCCCGAGCAGTACTTC.

The chain uses TRBV19 and TRBJ2-1; 12 bases are shared with TRBD2. V lost 2 bases and J lost 9; bases outside the gene matches: 5. This CDR3 comprises 15 residues. Germline CDR1 and CDR2: LNHDA and SQIVND (reference sequence). The CDR3 reads CASSIPSGGAAEQFF. The CDR3 DNA is TGTGCCAGTAGTATACCTAGCGGGGGGGCGGCTGAGCAGTTCTTC.

J is TRBJ2-7 and V is TRBV13; D unresolved. This CDR3 comprises 14 residues. V dropped 1 base and J dropped 0 bases, with 7 bases sitting between them. Germline V gene data show CDR1 as PRHDT and CDR2 as FYEKMQ (reference sequence). The CDR3 loop is CASSLALRSYEQYF. The DNA of the CDR3 is TGTGCCAGCAGCTTAGCACTTCGCTCCTACGAGCAGTACTTC.

This rearrangement joins TRBV10-2 to TRBJ2-3; no firm D call. Trimming left V 4 bases short and J 0 bases short, with 5 bases between. The CDR3 runs 13 residues. Germline values: CDR1 WSHSY, CDR2 SAAADI. The CDR3 sequence: CASSARSTDTQYF. For the CDR3, the DNA is TGCGCCAGCAGTGCTCGTAGCACAGATACGCAGTATTTT.

On this clone: The same CDR3 is also encoded by other DNA sequences in this sample. This chain joins TRBV19 and TRBJ1-2; TRBD1 matches at 9 bases. CDR3 length equals 12 residues. V was pared by 5 bases and J by 8 bases, with 3 bases of the junction left unmatched. Germline loops: CDR1 LNHDA, CDR2 SQIVND (reference sequence). The CDR3: CASSDRGNGYTF. CDR3 nucleotides: TGTGCCAGTAGTGACAGGGGGAACGGCTACACCTTC.

V is TRBV9 and J is TRBJ1-2; 7 positions match TRBD1. This CDR3 spans 14 amino acids. The V segment lost 3 bases and the J segment 3 bases; nucleotides outside the gene matches: 5. Germline CDR1 reads SGDLS; CDR2 reads YYNGEE. CDR3 DNA sequence: TGTGCCAGCAGCGGCCGCAGGGGGTACTATGGCTACACCTTC. This codes for CASSGRRGYYGYTF.

The CDR3 spells CASSPIRLAGTNEQFF. CDR3 nucleotides: TGTGCCAGCAGCCCGATCCGACTAGCGGGTACCAATGAGCAGTTCTTC. This chain links TRBV7-3 with TRBJ2-1; TRBD2 aligns across 10 bases. V lost 5 bases and J lost 6; bases outside the gene matches: 10. The CDR3 extends over 16 amino acids. Germline CDR1 is SGHTA and CDR2 is FQGTGA. The full variable domain, its missing parts supplied by reference TRBV7-3 and TRBJ2-1, is GAGVSQTPSNKVTEKGKYVELRCDPISGHTALYWYRQSLGQGPEFLIYFQGTGAADDSGLPNDRFFAVRPEGSVSTLKIQRTERGDSAVYLCASSPIRLAGTNEQFFGPGTRLTVL.

CDR3 DNA sequence: TGTGCCAGCAGCGGACTAGGTTCCCTAGGGAACATTCAGTACTTC. This sequence encodes CASSGLGSLGNIQYF. The rearrangement joins TRBV9 to TRBJ2-4; possible D gene TRBD2, 6 bases. The CDR3 contains 15 residues. The V gene's germline CDR1 is SGDLS and CDR2 YYNGEE. Trimming pared 3 bases from V and 7 bases from J, leaving 17 bases between. Combining the CDR3 with reference TRBV9 and TRBJ2-4 gives the whole variable domain DSGVTQTPKHLITATGQRVTLRCSPRSGDLSVYWYQQSLDQGLQFLIQYYNGEERAKGNILERFSAQQFPDLHSELNLSSLELGDSALYFCASSGLGSLGNIQYFGAGTRLSVL.

This clone was seen only once. The chain is built from TRBV6-6 and TRBJ2-2; 8 nucleotides line up with TRBD2. The CDR3 sequence is 15 residues long. The junction had 5 bases not matched to a gene; V was cut back by 8 bases and J by 0 bases. The germline V gene has CDR1 MNHNY and CDR2 SVGAGI (reference sequence). CDR3 protein: CASFPGGTNTGELFF. CDR3 coding DNA: TGTGCCAGCTTCCCGGGGGGGACGAACACCGGGGAGCTGTTTTTT.